This entry lists 12 T cell receptor beta chains sequenced from one sample in a study of STAT5B mutations in CD4+ large granular lymphocyte leukemia. Profiling relied on immunoSEQ multiplex PCR, and the TCRdb table lists in-frame clones only, not all of them. The sample contains roughly 29,000 clones, around 72% of which appear only once. The sample consisted of CD4+ T cells from blood buffy coats. The receptors were sampled from a human donor in good health.

The CDR3 protein is CASSQEWDRVPNEQFF. The CDR3 bases are TGTGCCAGCAGCCAAGAATGGGACAGGGTGCCCAATGAGCAGTTCTTC. The rearrangement joins TRBV14 to TRBJ2-1; 9 nucleotides agree with TRBD1. The CDR3 totals 16 residues. Germline V gene sequence: CDR1 SGHDN, CDR2 FVKESK. Trimming at V came to 0 bases and at J to 6 bases, leaving 6 bases not matched to a gene.

This chain links TRBV7-9 with TRBJ1-6; D gene unclear. CDR1 and CDR2 from the germline V gene are SEHNR and FQNEAQ (reference sequence). V dropped 3 bases and J dropped 7 bases, with 10 bases sitting between them. The CDR3 is made up of 14 amino acids. The CDR3 nucleotides read TGTGCCAGCAGCTTGGAACAGCAAAATTCACCCCTCCACTTT. It encodes CASSLEQQNSPLHF.

CDR3 DNA sequence: TGTGCCTGGAGTGCCGACCTAGCGGGAGAAGGGGATACGCAGTATTTT. Translated, it gives CAWSADLAGEGDTQYF. The chain links TRBV30 to TRBJ2-3; 10 nucleotides match TRBD2. The ends lost 1 base at V and 6 bases at J; junction bases unmatched: 10. The length of the CDR3 is 16 residues. Germline values: CDR1 GTSNPN, CDR2 SVGIG (reference sequence).

The rearrangement uses TRBV7-2 and TRBJ2-7; D might be TRBD2 (5 bases). From germline, CDR1 is SGHTA and CDR2 FQGNSA. V lost 5 bases, J lost 1 base, and 9 bases lay in between. CDR3 size: 13 residues. The CDR3 region is CASSIGGSYEQYF. The CDR3 region has the DNA TGTGCCAGCAGCATCGGAGGATCCTACGAGCAGTACTTC.

The chain joins TRBV6-1 to TRBJ2-1; unclear D gene. There are 13 residues in the CDR3. V was clipped by 8 bases and J by 4 bases, with 12 bases between them. Germline CDR1 reads MNHNS; CDR2 reads SASEGT. CDR3 DNA sequence: TGTGCCAGCTCCCTCATAGGGTACAATGAGCAGTTCTTC. Residues: CASSLIGYNEQFF.

This chain connects TRBV7-2 to TRBJ1-4; TRBD1 might be the D (6 bases). The V end lost 2 bases, the J end lost 0 bases, and 10 bases lay between the germline ends. The V gene's germline CDR1 is SGHTA and CDR2 FQGNSA. CDR3 length: 16 amino acids. This CDR3 reads CASSLSTGSTNEKLFF. The CDR3 DNA follows: TGTGCCAGCAGCTTAAGCACAGGGTCAACTAATGAAAAACTGTTTTTT.

This chain links TRBV7-9 with TRBJ2-5, with D perhaps matching TRBD1 or TRBD2 (5 bases each). CDR1 is SEHNR, CDR2 FQNEAQ, per germline (reference sequence). The CDR3 extends over 16 amino acids. V was trimmed by 2 bases and J by 1 base, leaving 14 bases between them. CDR3 region: CASSLYTGTTQETQYF. The CDR3, as DNA: TGTGCCAGCAGCTTATATACCGGGACCACCCAAGAGACCCAGTACTTC. The entire variable domain, with the rest obtained from reference TRBV7-9 and TRBJ2-5, is as follows: DTGVSQNPRHKITKRGQNVTFRCDPISEHNRLYWYRQTLGQGPEFLTYFQNEAQLEKSRLLSDRFSAERPKGSFSTLEIQRTEQGDSAMYLCASSLYTGTTQETQYFGPGTRLLVL.

CDR3 coding DNA: TGTGCCAGCGGGAAGGGACAGGCAACCAATGAGCAGTTCTTC. Translation gives CASGKGQATNEQFF. The chain combines TRBV6-5 with TRBJ2-1; 8 bases are shared with TRBD1. The ends lost 8 bases at V and 6 bases at J; junction bases unmatched: 9. The CDR3 runs 14 residues. Germline V gives CDR1 MNHEY, CDR2 SVGAGI.

This CDR3 is CASSLQPSGGTDTQYF. The CDR3 nucleotides are TGTGCCAGCAGCTTACAGCCTAGCGGGGGCACAGATACGCAGTATTTT. V and J are TRBV7-2 and TRBJ2-3; 9 nucleotides match TRBD2. The V gene end was trimmed by 2 bases and the J gene end by 1 base; junction bases not matched to a gene: 4. Germline loops: CDR1 SGHTA, CDR2 FQGNSA. This CDR3 is built from 16 residues.

The chain joins TRBV19 to TRBJ1-2, with 8 bases lining up with TRBD1. The CDR3 has 14 residues. CDR1 LNHDA and CDR2 SQIVND come from the germline V gene (reference sequence). The J segment lost 7 bases and the V segment lost 7 bases, leaving 11 bases of the junction unmatched. CDR3 residues: CASNPQGATAGYTF. CDR3 DNA: TGTGCCAGTAATCCCCAGGGGGCAACGGCTGGCTACACCTTC.

This chain uses TRBV5-1 with TRBJ2-7, with unresolved D. The CDR3 has 14 residues. V was trimmed by 0 bases and J by 2 bases, leaving 9 bases between them. Germline loops: CDR1 SGHRS, CDR2 YFSETQ. The CDR3 spells CASSLVPDTYEQYV. The CDR3 DNA follows: TGCGCCAGCAGCTTGGTACCGGATACCTACGAGCAGTACGTC.

The chain recombines TRBV30 with TRBJ1-6; possibly TRBD1 for D (5 bases). In germline, CDR1 is GTSNPN, CDR2 SVGIG (reference sequence). Trimming left V 0 bases short and J 2 bases short, with 17 bases between. CDR3 length: 18 residues. The CDR3 nucleotides read TGTGCCTGGAGTGTTCAGGGTGTAGATAGCACCTATAATTCACCCCTCCACTTT. This codes for CAWSVQGVDSTYNSPLHF. The full variable domain, completed using reference TRBV30 and TRBJ1-6, is SQTIHQWPATLVQPVGSPLSLECTVEGTSNPNLYWYRQAAGRGLQLLFYSVGIGQISSEVPQNLSASRPQDRQFILSSKKLLLSDSGFYLCAWSVQGVDSTYNSPLHFGNGTRLTVT.